This TCR beta chain stems from a study of blood T cell repertoires in COVID-19. CDR3 length: 14 residues. Per germline, CDR1 SGHNT and CDR2 YYREEE (reference sequence). Trimming pared 2 bases from V and 7 bases from J, leaving 10 bases between. Assay used: immunoSEQ multiplex PCR; TCRdb lists only in-frame clones, some missing. The sample shows a few hundred thousand clones, roughly 91% of them seen only once. The specimen sequenced was PBMCs or T cells enriched from blood (not recorded which). The sequence derives from a man aged 18 to 30 who had recovered from COVID-19. This chain connects TRBV5-4 to TRBJ1-6, with a weak D call TRBD1 (6 bases). The CDR3 DNA sequence: TGTGCCAGCAGCTTACAGGGTCTGAATTCACCCCTCCACTTT. Translation: CASSLQGLNSPLHF.